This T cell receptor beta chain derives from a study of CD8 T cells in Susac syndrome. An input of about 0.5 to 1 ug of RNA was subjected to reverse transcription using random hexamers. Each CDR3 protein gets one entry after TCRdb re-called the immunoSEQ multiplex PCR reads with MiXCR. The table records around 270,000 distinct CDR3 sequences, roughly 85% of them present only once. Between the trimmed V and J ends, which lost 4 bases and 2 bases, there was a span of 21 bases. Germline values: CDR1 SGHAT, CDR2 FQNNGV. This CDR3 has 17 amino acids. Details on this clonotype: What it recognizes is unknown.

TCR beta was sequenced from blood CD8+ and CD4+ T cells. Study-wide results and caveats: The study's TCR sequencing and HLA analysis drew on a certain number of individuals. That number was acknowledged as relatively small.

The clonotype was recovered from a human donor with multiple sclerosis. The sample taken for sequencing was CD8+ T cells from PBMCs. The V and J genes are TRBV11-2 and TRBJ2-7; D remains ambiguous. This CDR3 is CASSSRSQGPPTYEQYF. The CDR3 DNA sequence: TGTGCCAGCAGCTCTCGGTCGCAAGGACCCCCGACCTACGAGCAGTACTTC.